Each of the 28 T cell receptor beta chains below was sequenced from the same sample in a study of T cell responses to AZD1222 COVID-19 vaccine (dated by TCRdb to about 2021). Libraries came from the immunoSEQ multiplex PCR assay. As stored in TCRdb, this immuneACCESS dataset retains in-frame rearrangements with V and J assigned. A fraction of the clones does not appear; measured against another copy, unresolved V genes explain less than half of the discrepancy, and the remainder lacks a known reason. This sample holds 110,000 to 150,000 clones; 75% to 90% were observed only once. Together, the top ten hold roughly 1.7% of the sample. The sample's time point label, decoded: baseline before first vaccination. The sample consisted of peripheral blood, taken on day 0 of AZD1222 vaccination. These receptors were obtained from an adult in good health.

This chain uses TRBV6-5 with TRBJ1-2; D not certain. Germline CDR1 reads MNHEY; CDR2 reads SVGAGI. V lost 0 bases and J lost 4, with 9 bases in between. This CDR3 contains 14 residues. The CDR3 region is CASSYSAESYGYTF. The CDR3 DNA follows: TGTGCCAGCAGTTACTCTGCGGAATCCTATGGCTACACCTTC.

The gene calls are TRBV28 and TRBJ2-2, with 11 bases fitting TRBD2. This CDR3 region has 16 residues. Per the germline V gene, CDR1 is MDHEN and CDR2 is SYDVKM. V gave up 6 bases and J gave up 4 bases; unmatched junction bases: 7. CDR3 in amino acids: CASRSTSGRGTGELFF. The CDR3 DNA reads as TGTGCCAGCAGGTCAACTAGCGGGAGAGGCACCGGGGAGCTGTTTTTT. Variable domain in full (rest from reference TRBV28 and TRBJ2-2): DVKVTQSSRYLVKRTGEKVFLECVQDMDHENMFWYRQDPGLGLRLIYFSYDVKMKEKGDIPEGYSVSREKKERFSLILESASTNQTSMYLCASRSTSGRGTGELFFGEGSRLTVL.

This chain links TRBV10-3 with TRBJ2-1; the match to TRBD2 covers 7 bases. V lost 0 bases, J lost 3 bases, and 8 bases stayed unmatched. CDR1 and CDR2 (germline): ENHRY, SYGVKD. The CDR3 contains 17 residues. Here the CDR3 reads CAISESSSAGVYNEQFF. Written as DNA, the CDR3 is TGTGCCATCAGTGAGTCGAGTTCGGCGGGAGTCTACAATGAGCAGTTCTTC.

The rearrangement joins TRBV19 to TRBJ1-6; 10 nucleotides agree with TRBD1. V lost 7 bases to trimming and J lost 9 bases; unmatched junction nucleotides: 6. The CDR3 covers 14 residues. The germline V gene has CDR1 LNHDA and CDR2 SQIVND (reference sequence). This CDR3 reads CASKPGQGFSPLHF. DNA of the CDR3: TGTGCCAGTAAGCCGGGACAGGGGTTTTCACCCCTCCACTTT.

The rearrangement joins TRBV5-1 to TRBJ1-6, with 10 bases fitting TRBD1. This CDR3 has 14 residues. The V gene end was trimmed by 7 bases and the J gene end by 5 bases; junction bases not matched to a gene: 3. CDR1 SGHRS and CDR2 YFSETQ come from the germline V gene. The CDR3, as DNA: TGCGCCAGCGGAGGACAGGGGGATAATTCACCCCTCCACTTT. Protein: CASGGQGDNSPLHF.

CDR3: CASSYYSEEKLFF. For the CDR3, the DNA is TGTGCCAGCAGTTACTACTCCGAAGAAAAACTGTTTTTT. The chain has TRBV6-6 and TRBJ1-4; no clear D gene. Germline V CDR1 and CDR2: MNHNY, SVGAGI (reference sequence). Trimming removed 1 base from V and 8 bases from J, with 8 bases in between. There are 13 residues in the CDR3.

This clone was detected only once. The CDR3 DNA reads as TGTGCCAGCAGTTTCCACCGGGGGGGGGAGCAGTACTTC. Amino acids: CASSFHRGGEQYF. V usage is TRBV27 and J usage is TRBJ2-7, with TRBD2 matching over 8 bases. J gave up 7 bases and V 3 bases, and 5 bases lay outside the gene matches. This CDR3 is built from 13 residues. Germline V gene data show CDR1 as MNHEY and CDR2 as SMNVEV (reference sequence).

This clone occurred once. V is TRBV4-1 and J is TRBJ2-1; a weak D match, TRBD2 (5 bases). Germline lookup yields CDR1 MGHRA and CDR2 YSYEKL. CDR3 size: 12 residues. The V and J ends lost 4 bases and 9 bases respectively, with 10 bases between them. This chain's CDR3 is CASSPGRGEQFF. The CDR3 nucleotides are TGCGCCAGCAGCCCCGGACGGGGTGAGCAGTTCTTC.

This clone came up once. This chain uses TRBV9 with TRBJ1-1; TRBD1 is a possible D gene (6 bases). CDR1 is SGDLS and CDR2 is YYNGEE in the germline V gene. The V and J ends lost 3 bases and 1 base respectively, with 10 bases between them. This CDR3 has 14 residues. CDR3 bases: TGTGCCAGCAGCGGAGGACAGACGAACACTGAAGCTTTCTTT. This encodes CASSGGQTNTEAFF.

This clone was seen a single time. The CDR3 reads CASSKIFEPKPSYNEQFF. The CDR3 DNA follows: TGTGCCAGCAGCAAAATTTTCGAACCAAAGCCCTCCTACAATGAGCAGTTCTTC. This chain connects TRBV21-1 to TRBJ2-1; TRBD2 is the table's D call and was not checked against the DNA. TRBV21-1 is classified as a pseudogene. This CDR3 has 18 amino acids.

The genes are TRBV30 and TRBJ1-1; the D is unclear. This CDR3 is built from 15 residues. Germline loops: CDR1 GTSNPN, CDR2 SVGIG (reference sequence). With 2 bases removed from V and 0 bases from J, the gap between germline ends came to 13 bases. The CDR3 loop reads CAWSLAGSMNTEAFF. The CDR3 DNA is TGTGCCTGGAGTCTCGCGGGGAGTATGAACACTGAAGCTTTCTTT.

J is TRBJ1-2 and V is TRBV19; D is uncertain. Trimming shortened V by 2 bases and J by 6 bases, and 7 bases separated the two germline ends. This CDR3 contains 12 residues. Germline V CDR1 and CDR2: LNHDA, SQIVND (reference sequence). CDR3: CASSIQRHGYTF. CDR3 coding DNA: TGTGCCAGTAGTATACAGCGCCATGGCTACACCTTC.

This rearrangement joins TRBV13 to TRBJ1-1; 7 nucleotides line up with TRBD1. The germline CDR1 and CDR2 sequences are PRHDT and FYEKMQ (reference sequence). Unmatched junction bases numbered 6, after V lost 1 base and J lost 1 base. The CDR3 runs 16 residues. The CDR3 DNA reads as TGTGCCAGCAGCTTAGTGAAGGGGGCACAGAACACTGAAGCTTTCTTT. Translation gives CASSLVKGAQNTEAFF.

The V and J genes are TRBV5-1 and TRBJ1-6; no definite D call. V lost 5 bases to trimming and J lost 10 bases, with 16 bases between them. The germline CDR1 and CDR2 sequences are SGHRS and YFSETQ. The CDR3 runs to 14 residues. The CDR3 here is CASSGREGHSPLHF. In DNA, the CDR3 is TGCGCCAGCAGTGGGCGGGAAGGGCACTCACCCCTCCACTTT.

V and J are TRBV28 and TRBJ2-7; D tentatively fits TRBD1 or TRBD2 (6 bases each). Deletions cut 5 bases from V and 3 bases from J, with 17 bases between. The CDR3 sequence is 15 residues long. From germline, CDR1 is MDHEN and CDR2 SYDVKM. Here the CDR3 DNA reads TGTGCCAGCAGTAGGGGAGGCAGGGGTTACTACGAGCAGTACTTC. This gives the protein CASSRGGRGYYEQYF.

V gene TRBV2 combines with J gene TRBJ1-1; tentatively, D is TRBD1 (6 bases). Trimming removed 7 bases at V and 4 bases at J, with 13 bases between. The germline V gene has CDR1 SNHLY and CDR2 FYNNEI. The CDR3 spans 13 residues. In DNA, the CDR3 is TGTGCCAGCAAGGGGGGGCGTCGCACTGAAGCTTTCTTT. Translating gives CASKGGRRTEAFF.

This rearrangement joins TRBV19 to TRBJ2-7, with 9 bases that match TRBD1. After removal of 5 bases from V and 4 bases from J, the junction contained 9 bases not matched to a gene. Germline CDR1 reads LNHDA; CDR2 reads SQIVND (reference sequence). The CDR3 loop spans 15 amino acids. In DNA, the CDR3 is TGTGCCAGTAGTCCGCGGACAGGGGTCCCTTACGAGCAGTACTTC. It is translated as CASSPRTGVPYEQYF.

This clone was seen once. V is TRBV12-3 or TRBV12-4 and J is TRBJ2-1; D ambiguous. The V and J ends lost 3 bases and 7 bases respectively, with 10 bases between them. This CDR3 is built from 13 residues. The CDR3 DNA follows: TGTGCCAGCAGTTTCCTCAGTCTAAATGAGCAGTTCTTC. Translation: CASSFLSLNEQFF.

This sequence joins TRBV7-9 and TRBJ2-1; D may be TRBD1 (5 bases). V gave up 5 bases and J gave up 2 bases, with 13 bases separating them. This CDR3 has 15 residues. Germline V gene lookup returns CDR1 SEHNR and CDR2 FQNEAQ (reference sequence). CDR3 sequence reads: CASSPWKGPYNEQFF. The CDR3 bases are TGTGCCAGCAGCCCTTGGAAGGGGCCCTACAATGAGCAGTTCTTC.

V is TRBV7-9 and J is TRBJ1-2; D may be TRBD1 (5 bases). The CDR3 contains 14 residues. Germline CDR1 reads SEHNR; CDR2 reads FQNEAQ (reference sequence). Trimming stripped 0 bases from V and 5 bases from J, with 10 bases between. The CDR3 DNA reads TGTGCCAGCAGCTTAGCGCCCAGGGTTTATGGCTACACCTTC. Encoded protein: CASSLAPRVYGYTF.

This clone showed up just a few times. This chain links TRBV13 with TRBJ1-2; D remains ambiguous. Germline lookup yields CDR1 PRHDT and CDR2 FYEKMQ (reference sequence). V gave up 0 bases and J gave up 12 bases, with 14 bases separating them. The CDR3 spans 13 residues. CDR3 residues: CASSLGVRSTHTF. As DNA, the CDR3 is TGTGCCAGCAGCTTAGGGGTACGGTCAACCCACACCTTC.

This clone is a singleton in its sample. The chain is built from TRBV18 and TRBJ1-1, with D possibly being TRBD1 (6 bases). V was shortened by 8 bases and J by 4 bases, with 14 bases between the two germline ends. CDR3 length: 13 amino acids. Germline-derived CDR1 and CDR2 are KGHSH and LQKENI. CDR3 amino acids: CASNRPGATEAFF. CDR3 DNA: TGTGCCAGCAACCGGCCGGGGGCCACTGAAGCTTTCTTT.

The chain employs TRBV6-5 and TRBJ1-3, with D perhaps TRBD1 (5 bases). The CDR3 extends over 16 amino acids. Deletions cut 0 bases from V and 7 bases from J, with 16 bases between. Germline V gene data show CDR1 as MNHEY and CDR2 as SVGAGI. The CDR3 coding sequence is TGTGCCAGCAGTTACTCAGGGGACTGGTGGGGCAACACCATATATTTT. This encodes CASSYSGDWWGNTIYF.

This chain connects TRBV18 to TRBJ2-3, with 11 bases aligning to TRBD2. Trimming at V came to 6 bases and at J to 0 bases, leaving 5 bases not matched to a gene. CDR1 and CDR2 from the germline V gene are KGHSH and LQKENI. The CDR3 runs 16 residues. CDR3 nucleotides: TGTGCCAGCTCGTCTCGGACTAGCGGGAGCACAGATACGCAGTATTTT. Protein: CASSSRTSGSTDTQYF. Based on the CDR3 plus reference TRBV18 and TRBJ2-3, the full variable domain is NAGVMQNPRHLVRRRGQEARLRCSPMKGHSHVYWYRQLPEEGLKFMVYLQKENIIDESGMPKERFSAEFPKEGPSILRIQQVVRGDSAAYFCASSSRTSGSTDTQYFGPGTRLTVL.

This chain joins TRBV19 and TRBJ1-2; D not certain. Germline lookup yields CDR1 LNHDA and CDR2 SQIVND (reference sequence). Trimming took off 3 bases at V and 0 bases at J, with 8 bases between the two ends. The CDR3 has 14 amino acids. CDR3 region: CASSITPANYGYTF. CDR3 coding DNA: TGTGCCAGTAGTATTACACCCGCTAACTATGGCTACACCTTC.

The chain combines TRBV27 with TRBJ2-1; 10 bases fit TRBD2. Germline V gene data show CDR1 as MNHEY and CDR2 as SMNVEV (reference sequence). J was trimmed by 9 bases and V by 5 bases; bases with no gene match: 16. This CDR3 spans 17 amino acids. The CDR3 reads CASSVPWGAGGLGEQFF. In DNA form, the CDR3 reads TGTGCCAGCAGTGTTCCTTGGGGAGCGGGGGGGCTGGGTGAGCAGTTCTTC.

The genes are TRBV27 and TRBJ2-7; 13 bases map to TRBD2. Per the germline V gene, CDR1 is MNHEY and CDR2 is SMNVEV (reference sequence). V lost 6 bases and J lost 10; bases outside the gene matches: 18. This CDR3 spans 17 amino acids. The CDR3 protein is CASSPEGLAGVTFAQYF. The DNA for the CDR3 is TGTGCCAGCAGCCCCGAAGGACTAGCGGGAGTAACCTTCGCCCAGTACTTC.

This clone was recorded only once. This chain joins TRBV9 and TRBJ2-7, with D tentatively TRBD2 (6 bases). The CDR3 loop spans 16 amino acids. V was clipped by 3 bases and J by 0 bases, with 16 bases between them. Germline CDR1 and CDR2: SGDLS and YYNGEE. Here the CDR3 reads CASSGLGTGDSYEQYF. The CDR3 coding sequence is TGTGCCAGCAGCGGCTTAGGGACGGGGGACTCCTACGAGCAGTACTTC.